Listed below are T cell receptor beta chains from one sample, sequenced in a study of metastatic and nonmetastatic thyroid tumors. From the PCR reads, TCRdb re-called clones with MiXCR. In the table there are 10,000 to 13,000 clones, less than 50% of which are singletons. The sequenced sample consisted of tumor tissue. All receptors come from a female donor with papillary thyroid cancer or a benign thyroid nodule (not recorded which). Some clones in this sample may be carry-over from other donors' samples. Each CDR3 is given with its conserved first and last residue. D genes are given only for firm matches. Clone size is shown for a subset of rows, as once, few, many or a class of expanded clone.

D,J,V,size,DNA,CDR3
TRBD1,TRBJ1-1,TRBV6-5,.,TGTGCCAGCAGTTACTTGACAGGGGGCACTGAAGCTTTCTTT,CASSYLTGGTEAFF
.,TRBJ2-2,TRBV2,few,TGTGCCAGCAAAGAACAGGAGAACACCGGGGAGCTGTTTTTT,CASKEQENTGELFF
.,TRBJ2-7,TRBV11-2,.,TGTGCCAGCAGTTTAAGGTTGATGGGTCCTTACGAGCAGTACTTC,CASSLRLMGPYEQYF
.,TRBJ1-3,TRBV6-2/TRBV6-3,few,TGTGCCAGCAGTTACACACACTCTGGAAACACTATATATTTT,CASSYTHSGNTIYF
TRBD1,TRBJ2-2,TRBV27,few,TGTGCCAGCAGTCGAGACAGGGTGAGGAACACCGGGGAGCTGTTTTTT,CASSRDRVRNTGELFF
.,TRBJ1-2,TRBV7-2,once,TGTGCCAGCAGCTTAGCTCAAAAAGGCTATGGCTACACCTTC,CASSLAQKGYGYTF
.,TRBJ1-6,TRBV6-4,.,TGTGCCAGCAGTGTGTCAGGGTCGAATTCACCCCTCCACTTT,CASSVSGSNSPLHF
.,TRBJ2-2,TRBV27,.,TGTGCCAGCAGTAGATTTGGTCGACAGGTCACCGGGGAGCTGTTTTTT,CASSRFGRQVTGELFF
TRBD2,TRBJ2-1,TRBV18,.,TGTGCCAGCTCACCAGTGGGAGGGGACAATGAGCAGTTCTTC,CASSPVGGDNEQFF
TRBD2,TRBJ2-2,TRBV7-8,.,TGTGCCAGCAGCTTGTTAGCGGGAGCCACCGGGGAGCTGTTTTTT,CASSLLAGATGELFF
.,TRBJ1-1,TRBV28,few,TGTGCCAGCCGTCCGGGTCTGAACACTGAAGCTTTCTTT,CASRPGLNTEAFF
.,TRBJ1-1,TRBV6-5,.,TGTGCCAGCAGTTCCCTGACATACCTGAACACTGAAGCTTTCTTT,CASSSLTYLNTEAFF
.,TRBJ2-7,TRBV15,few,TGTGCCACCAGGCCCTATCCGGGGGCTGCAGGCGAGCAGTACTTC,CATRPYPGAAGEQYF
.,TRBJ2-2,TRBV7-3,.,TGTGCCAGCAGCCTAACGCAGACTACCGGGGAGCTGTTTTTT,CASSLTQTTGELFF
.,TRBJ1-2,TRBV30,.,TGTGCTAAGACCGGGCAGGGTAACTATGGCTACACCTTC,CAKTGQGNYGYTF
TRBD1,TRBJ2-2,TRBV20-1,.,TGCAGTGCTAGCGACGGACAGGGGGATACCGGGGAGCTGTTTTTT,CSASDGQGDTGELFF
TRBD1,TRBJ1-1,TRBV28,.,TGTGCCAGCAGTTTAAGGGCCAGGGGGGTATTGAACACTGAAGCTTTCTTT,CASSLRARGVLNTEAFF
.,TRBJ2-7,TRBV10-1,few,TGCGCCAGCAGGCCCGGTCGACTACCCCCCTACGAGCAGTACTTC,CASRPGRLPPYEQYF
TRBD1,TRBJ2-7,TRBV20-1,.,TGCAGTGTGATCGGACAGGGGAGCTCCTACGAGCAGTACTTC,CSVIGQGSSYEQYF
.,TRBJ1-1,TRBV18,.,TGTGCCAGCTCACCACCGGATGCGCTTGAGGGTGAAGCTTTCTTT,CASSPPDALEGEAFF
TRBD2,TRBJ2-1,TRBV28,.,TGTGCCAGCAGGACCAAGCGGGAGTTCTCCTACAATGAGCAGTTCTTC,CASRTKREFSYNEQFF
.,TRBJ2-7,TRBV7-2,.,TGTGCCAGCAGCCCAAATCCGGGACAGCAGTACTTC,CASSPNPGQQYF
TRBD2,TRBJ2-1,TRBV5-1,.,TGCGCCAGCAGCCACGCTAGCGGAGAAGGACCGGGAAATGAGCAGTTCTTC,CASSHASGEGPGNEQFF
.,TRBJ2-7,TRBV12-3/TRBV12-4,.,TGTGCCAGCAGTTTAGCGGGGGAGAAGTACGAGCAGTACTTC,CASSLAGEKYEQYF